This TCR beta chain was identified during a study of blood T cell repertoires in COVID-19. Study context: The United States, Italy and Spain supplied acute and convalescent COVID-19 samples. The analysed material was cDNA or gDNA that came from T cells, B-cell-depleted T cells, or PBMCs.

The V segment lost 6 bases and the J segment 3 bases; nucleotides outside the gene matches: 11. This CDR3 comprises 16 residues. The germline V gene encodes CDR1 MGHDK and CDR2 SYGVNS. Under the authors' procedure: Reference gene primers were amplified, and this amplification served to estimate nucleated cell counts. Repertoires were generated with immunoSEQ multiplex PCR, while TCRdb's copy carries only in-frame clones and drops some. Clonal size and the V and J genes are those of that table, whereas D and trimming came from the DNA. The table lists some 180,000 clones, about nine tenths of them singletons.

The sequenced sample was peripheral blood. The chain recombines TRBV25-1 with TRBJ2-7; 10 bases are a match to TRBD1. The receptor comes from a man aged 18 to 29 with COVID-19, enrolled during active disease. This chain's CDR3 is CASRQAGTGVFYEQYF. For the CDR3, the DNA is TGTGCCAGCAGGCAAGCCGGGACAGGGGTTTTCTACGAGCAGTACTTC.